This T cell receptor (beta chain) was sequenced for a study of blood T cells in healthy people across ages. The study's findings and limits: Estimated diversity across one million T cells was deemed an underestimate. Correlation between TCR beta diversity and naive T cell percentage was strong.

The table lists this clonotype with a few counts. The antigen remains undetermined. Each sample provided at least 6 micrograms of extracted total RNA. The ends were cut back, 6 bases at V and 0 bases at J, with 18 bases in the middle. The CDR3 consists of 15 residues. Germline CDR1 reads DFQATT; CDR2 reads SNEGSKA (reference sequence). A J-beta primer mix and a sample-barcoded 5' primer were used in a second PCR of roughly 7 to 12 cycles. TCRdb called the 5' RACE reads again in MiXCR, with one record for every CDR3 protein. There are some 560,000 distinct CDR3 sequences in the sample; about 26% occur only once, and about 3.3% lies in the top ten. In addition, the sample was reused for a study of T cells of mothers and their children.

The sequenced sample consisted of blood. The clonotype originates from a boy aged 2 to 10 in good health. The chain recombines TRBV20-1 with TRBJ2-7, with D perhaps TRBD1 (6 bases). The CDR3 protein is CSAIAKDRLSYEQYF. Written as DNA, the CDR3 is TGCAGTGCGATAGCGAAGGACAGACTCTCCTACGAGCAGTACTTC.